This T cell receptor (beta chain) was retrieved from a study of blood T cell repertoires in COVID-19. Produced via immunoSEQ multiplex PCR; TCRdb's table is partial and in-frame only. Of around 170,000 clones in the sample, 80% to 90% were seen once. This CDR3 comprises 15 residues. The germline gives CDR1 SGHVS, CDR2 FNYEAQ. V was shortened by 5 bases and J by 7 bases, with 17 bases between the two germline ends. The sequenced sample consisted of peripheral blood. This clonotype was obtained from a woman at least 80 years old with COVID-19, enrolled during active disease. The V gene is TRBV7-6, the J gene TRBJ1-4; D ambiguous. Here the CDR3 reads CASSPREGSGEKLFF. The CDR3 DNA is TGTGCCAGCAGCCCCCGGGAAGGTAGCGGTGAAAAACTGTTTTTT.